The 9 T cell receptor beta chains below were found in one sample sequenced in a study of response to subunit inactivated influenza vaccine. A single record per CDR3 protein comes from TCRdb applying MiXCR to the RT-PCR reads. The sample lists about 650,000 distinct CDR3 sequences, about a sixth occurring once. The sample in question was PBMCs from blood, obtained approximately 13 days after vaccination. The source is a man aged 45-65 years who received an inactivated influenza vaccine.

This clonotype was seen a handful of times. This rearrangement joins TRBV20-1 to TRBJ2-7; perhaps TRBD2 as D (6 bases). CDR1 and CDR2 (germline): DFQATT, SNEGSKA (reference sequence). The CDR3 has 13 residues. With 3 bases removed from V and 4 bases from J, the gap between germline ends came to 13 bases. CDR3 bases: TGCAGTGCTAGGGGACTTCAGGTATACGAGCAGTACTTC. Translation: CSARGLQVYEQYF.

V usage is TRBV7-2 and J usage is TRBJ2-2; D unclear. The germline V and J ends were trimmed by 5 bases and 1 base, with 8 bases remaining between them. Germline V CDR1 and CDR2: SGHTA, FQGNSA. CDR3 length: 14 amino acids. CDR3 residues: CASSARRNTGELFF. DNA of the CDR3: TGTGCCAGCAGCGCGAGACGGAACACCGGGGAGCTGTTTTTT.

J is TRBJ2-7 and V is TRBV3-1; no clear D gene. CDR1 LGHDT and CDR2 YNNKEL come from the germline V gene (reference sequence). The CDR3 consists of 12 residues. The V end lost 2 bases, the J end lost 4 bases, and 6 bases lay between the germline ends. The CDR3 bases are TGTGCCAGCAGCCAACGACAATACGAGCAGTACTTC. Translation gives CASSQRQYEQYF.

This clonotype was counted ten times or more. V and J are TRBV6-1 and TRBJ2-5, with D perhaps being TRBD1 or TRBD2 (5 bases each). CDR3 length equals 15 residues. CDR1 and CDR2 (germline): MNHNS, SASEGT. V gave up 6 bases and J gave up 0 bases, with 14 bases separating them. CDR3 sequence reads: CASSSGTADQETQYF. The CDR3 DNA reads as TGTGCCAGCAGCTCAGGGACGGCAGACCAAGAGACCCAGTACTTC.

The chain is built from TRBV15 and TRBJ2-5, with a tentative D call TRBD2 (5 bases). Germline CDR1 reads LNHNV; CDR2 reads YYDKDF (reference sequence). CDR3 size: 19 residues. Trimming removed 1 base from V and 5 bases from J, with 26 bases in between. The CDR3 DNA is TGTGCCACCAGCAGAGCTGGGGTCGGAGGTGGTGGGTTCCGGGAGACCCAGTACTTC. Amino acid sequence: CATSRAGVGGGGFRETQYF.

The chain has TRBV2 and TRBJ2-7; D is tentatively TRBD1 or TRBD2 (5 bases each). Germline CDR1 SNHLY, CDR2 FYNNEI. This CDR3 has 16 amino acids. V was trimmed by 0 bases and J by 2 bases, leaving 14 bases between them. In nucleotides, the CDR3 is TGTGCCAGCAGTGAAGCCCGGGACGGAAAAACCTACGAGCAGTACTTC. Protein product: CASSEARDGKTYEQYF.

V is TRBV3-1 and J is TRBJ1-1; D might be TRBD1 (6 bases). CDR3 size: 17 residues. CDR1 and CDR2 (germline): LGHDT, YNNKEL (reference sequence). Trimming pared 4 bases from V and 2 bases from J, leaving 20 bases between. CDR3 nucleotides: TGTGCCAGCAGCCGGTGGAATTTACGAGGGGGAAACACTGAAGCTTTCTTT. Protein: CASSRWNLRGGNTEAFF.

This chain connects TRBV20-1 to TRBJ2-7; maybe TRBD2 (6 bases). CDR3 length equals 12 residues. CDR1 DFQATT and CDR2 SNEGSKA come from the germline V gene (reference sequence). The V end was cut by 0 bases, the J end by 10 bases, with 13 bases between. The CDR3, as DNA: TGCAGTGCTAGAGAAGGTTGGGACTTTCAGTACTTC. Translating it yields CSAREGWDFQYF.

This clonotype has a handful of counts. The chain combines TRBV9 with TRBJ2-1, with TRBD1 as a possible D gene (6 bases). The CDR3 extends over 14 amino acids. V was shortened by 2 bases and J by 7 bases, with 13 bases between the two germline ends. Germline loops: CDR1 SGDLS, CDR2 YYNGEE. CDR3 sequence: CASSVARTDNEQFF. CDR3 nucleotides: TGTGCCAGCAGCGTGGCAAGGACAGATAATGAGCAGTTCTTC.